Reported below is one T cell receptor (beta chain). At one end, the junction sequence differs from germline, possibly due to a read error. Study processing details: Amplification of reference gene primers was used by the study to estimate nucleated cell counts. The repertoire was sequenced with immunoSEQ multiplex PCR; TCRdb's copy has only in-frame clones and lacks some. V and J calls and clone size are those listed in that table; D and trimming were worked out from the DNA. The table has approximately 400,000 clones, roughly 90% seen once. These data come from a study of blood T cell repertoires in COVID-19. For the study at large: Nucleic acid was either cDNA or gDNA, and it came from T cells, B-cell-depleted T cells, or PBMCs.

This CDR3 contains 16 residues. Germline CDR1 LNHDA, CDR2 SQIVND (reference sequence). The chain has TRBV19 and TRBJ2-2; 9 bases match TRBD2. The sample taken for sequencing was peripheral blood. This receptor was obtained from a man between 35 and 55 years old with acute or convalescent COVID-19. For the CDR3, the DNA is TGTGCCAGTAGTTTTATAGCGGGAGAGTCCACCGGGGAGCTGCTTTTT. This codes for CASSFIAGESTGELLF.